The text below deals with one T cell receptor (beta chain). Its antigen remains unidentified. The data originate from a study of cytomegalovirus exposure and HLA in healthy donors. Per the germline V gene, CDR1 is GTSNPN and CDR2 is SVGIG (reference sequence). CDR3 length: 15 amino acids. V lost 1 base and J lost 6, with 16 bases in between. Notes on the study in general: As a later analysis showed, a missense DCLRE1C variant was linked to trimming of TCR beta V- and J-genes. Presence/absence analyses treated sequencing depth as roughly uniform across donors. Cytomegalovirus association was listed for 164 TCR beta chains.

PCR was performed using 60 Vbeta and 13 Jbeta primers. The protocol was immunoSEQ multiplex PCR, while the TCRdb copy is restricted to in-frame clones and leaves out a portion. The table shows 95,000 to 150,000 clones, with 65% to 80% occurring only once. The chain carries TRBV30 and TRBJ2-1; a possible D gene is TRBD2 (5 bases). Sequenced material: PBMCs. The sequence came from a woman aged 40-49 years in good health and CMV-seropositive. CDR3 sequence (DNA): TGTGCCTGGAGTGCAGGTAGTGGGAGTGGCAATGAGCAGTTCTTC. This encodes CAWSAGSGSGNEQFF.